This TCR beta chain stems from a study of T cell responses to AZD1222 COVID-19 vaccine. Study outcomes and limitations: Donors were mostly white British, more females; clonal diversity possibly underestimated.

This CDR3 has 16 amino acids. Germline-derived CDR1 and CDR2 are SGHDT and YYEEEE. V lost 0 bases and J lost 2; bases outside the gene matches: 6. TCRdb's copy holds only in-frame clones and misses some; the assay was immunoSEQ multiplex PCR. Of 78,000 or so clones detected, roughly 80% appear once; the ten largest clones hold about 50%. As concerns this clone: The antigen remains undetermined.

The V call is TRBV5-6, the J call TRBJ2-5; TRBD2 agrees at 8 bases. The source material was peripheral blood, sampled 28 days after the second AZD1222 dose. This TCR was recovered from an adult who received the AZD1222 COVID-19 vaccine. The CDR3 nucleotides read TGTGCCAGCAGCTTGGAACCGGGAGGGACACAAGAGACCCAGTACTTC. Its protein is CASSLEPGGTQETQYF.